These 16 T cell receptor beta chains were sequenced from one sample in a study of chemoradiotherapy in HPV16-positive cancers. TCRdb's copy holds only in-frame clones and misses some; the assay was immunoSEQ multiplex PCR. The repertoire has under 15,000 clones, roughly four fifths of them found once; the top ten carry approximately 1%. Sampling was done from a patient who underwent chemoradiotherapy. These receptors were collected from a human donor with HPV-associated anogenital cancer.

The chain couples TRBV10-2 to TRBJ2-7; 7 nucleotides line up with TRBD1. With V trimmed by 4 bases and J by 2 bases, 5 bases remained unmatched. The CDR3 consists of 14 residues. From germline, CDR1 is WSHSY and CDR2 SAAADI. The CDR3 DNA is TGCGCCAGCAGTGCCGGGACAGTAACCTACGAGCAGTACTTC. Translated, it gives CASSAGTVTYEQYF.

The V gene is TRBV4-3, the J gene TRBJ2-2, with TRBD2 as a possible D gene (6 bases). Per the germline V gene, CDR1 is LGHNA and CDR2 is YSLEER. The V gene lost 4 bases and the J gene lost 7 bases, with 22 bases spanning the gap. The CDR3 runs to 17 residues. CDR3 in amino acids: CASSPDVGTGGIGELFF. CDR3 nucleotides: TGCGCCAGCAGCCCTGACGTGGGGACTGGCGGCATCGGGGAGCTGTTTTTT.

V gene TRBV4-1 combines with J gene TRBJ2-7; the D gene is possibly TRBD2 (5 bases). The germline V gene has CDR1 MGHRA and CDR2 YSYEKL. The CDR3 has 13 residues. V was shortened by 3 bases and J by 5 bases, with 11 bases between the two germline ends. The CDR3 bases are TGCGCCAGCAGCCACGGAGGCACAAACGAGCAGTACTTC. Protein product: CASSHGGTNEQYF.

This clone appeared once. The chain carries TRBV5-4 and TRBJ2-6; D ambiguous. Germline CDR1 and CDR2: SGHNT and YYREEE (reference sequence). The CDR3 has 17 amino acids. Between the trimmed V and J ends, which lost 0 bases and 0 bases, there was a span of 10 bases. CDR3 DNA: TGTGCCAGCAGCTTGGGGTCCAGTCACTCTGGGGCCAACGTCCTGACTTTC. This sequence encodes CASSLGSSHSGANVLTF.

The rearrangement uses TRBV4-2 and TRBJ1-5; TRBD1 matches 9 bases. The CDR3 spans 15 residues. Germline lookup yields CDR1 LGHNA and CDR2 YNFKEQ. The ends lost 0 bases at V and 6 bases at J; junction bases unmatched: 3. DNA for the CDR3: TGTGCCAGCAGCCAAGAGGGACAGGGCTCTCAGCCCCAGCATTTT. Translation gives CASSQEGQGSQPQHF.

The genes are TRBV4-2 and TRBJ2-3, with TRBD2 matching over 14 bases. CDR3 length: 20 residues. Trimming took 4 bases from V and 2 from J; bases not matched to a gene: 14. Germline V lookup: CDR1 LGHNA, CDR2 YNFKEQ. CDR3 nucleotides: TGTGCCAGCAGCCCCTTACGGACTAGCGGGGGGCCCCGATCCACAGATACGCAGTATTTT. The encoded protein is CASSPLRTSGGPRSTDTQYF.

Worth noting for this clone: The junction differs from germline at one of its ends, possibly a read error. The chain couples TRBV7-7 to TRBJ2-5; 7 bases map to TRBD2. The germline V gene encodes CDR1 SSHAT and CDR2 FNYEAQ (reference sequence). The CDR3 is made up of 14 amino acids. In DNA form, the CDR3 reads TGTGCTAGCAGCTTAGAACTAGCGTCGGAGACCCAGTACTTC. The encoded protein is CASSLELASETQYF. Full variable domain (remainder filled in from reference TRBV7-7 and TRBJ2-5): GAGVSQSPRYKVTKRGQDVTLRCDPISSHATLYWYQQALGQGPEFLTYFNYEAQPDKSGLPSDRFSAERPEGSISTLTIQRTEQRDSAMYRCASSLELASETQYFGPGTRLLVL.

The chain has TRBV6-1 and TRBJ1-1; a weak D match, TRBD1 (6 bases). Germline loops: CDR1 MNHNS, CDR2 SASEGT. This CDR3 has 13 amino acids. V gave up 2 bases and J gave up 4 bases, with 8 bases separating them. The CDR3, as DNA: TGTGCCAGCAGTGAAACAGGGACCACTGAAGCTTTCTTT. This sequence encodes CASSETGTTEAFF.

This clone came up a few times. This chain uses TRBV19 with TRBJ1-1, with D hard to call. Looked up from germline, CDR1 is LNHDA and CDR2 is SQIVND (reference sequence). The CDR3 length is 12 residues. The ends were cut back, 7 bases at V and 5 bases at J, with 11 bases in the middle. DNA for the CDR3: TGTGCCAGTAAACGCGGTCAGACTGAAGCTTTCTTT. It is translated as CASKRGQTEAFF.

The chain uses TRBV4-1 and TRBJ2-1, with D tentatively TRBD1 or TRBD2 (6 bases each). The length of the CDR3 is 15 residues. Germline V CDR1 and CDR2: MGHRA, YSYEKL. V was clipped by 0 bases and J by 10 bases, with 16 bases between them. In DNA, the CDR3 is TGCGCCAGCAGCCAAGATGGTGTGGGGGGCCGAGAGCAGTTCTTC. Its translation is CASSQDGVGGREQFF.

This clone has just a few counts. The rearrangement links TRBV7-9 to TRBJ1-2; 7 bases agree with TRBD1. The CDR3 runs to 14 residues. V shed 5 bases, J shed 7 bases, and the junction held 10 bases outside the gene matches. In germline, CDR1 is SEHNR, CDR2 FQNEAQ (reference sequence). The DNA for the CDR3 is TGTGCCAGCAGCCCCCCCAGGGGGTACGTTGGCTACACCTTC. It codes for CASSPPRGYVGYTF. Full variable domain (rest looked up from reference TRBV7-9 and TRBJ1-2): DTGVSQNPRHKITKRGQNVTFRCDPISEHNRLYWYRQTLGQGPEFLTYFQNEAQLEKSRLLSDRFSAERPKGSFSTLEIQRTEQGDSAMYLCASSPPRGYVGYTFGSGTRLTVV.

This chain connects TRBV28 to TRBJ2-7; TRBD1 might be the D (5 bases). Between the trimmed V and J ends, which lost 1 base and 5 bases, there was a span of 12 bases. This CDR3 is 14 amino acids long. The V gene's germline CDR1 is MDHEN and CDR2 SYDVKM. DNA of the CDR3: TGTGCCAGCAGTTTATCGTCAACAGGCCACGAGCAGTACTTC. Amino acids: CASSLSSTGHEQYF.

The chain combines TRBV9 with TRBJ2-5; 8 nucleotides match TRBD1. V dropped 0 bases and J dropped 2; count of bases not matched to a gene: 3. The germline CDR1 and CDR2 sequences are SGDLS and YYNGEE. The CDR3 consists of 15 residues. The CDR3 region has the DNA TGTGCCAGCAGCGTAGGCGGGACAGGACAAGAGACCCAGTACTTC. Its translation is CASSVGGTGQETQYF.

The chain recombines TRBV18 with TRBJ1-4; tentative D call: TRBD1 (6 bases). Trimming left V 7 bases short and J 8 bases short, with 14 bases between. CDR1 and CDR2 (germline): KGHSH, LQKENI. The CDR3 contains 13 residues. CDR3 loop: CASFRDMGEKLFF. For the CDR3, the DNA is TGTGCCAGCTTCCGGGACATGGGGGAAAAACTGTTTTTT.

The chain has TRBV19 and TRBJ2-3; a possible D gene is TRBD2 (5 bases). Trimming left V 6 bases short and J 2 bases short, with 15 bases between. CDR1 and CDR2 (germline): LNHDA, SQIVND (reference sequence). This CDR3 is 15 amino acids long. CDR3 in amino acids: CASRSPGEPTDTQYF. The CDR3, as DNA: TGTGCCAGTAGATCCCCCGGGGAGCCCACAGATACGCAGTATTTT.

J is TRBJ1-5 and V is TRBV30; weak D call: TRBD1 (6 bases). Trimming took off 1 base at V and 2 bases at J, with 6 bases between the two ends. The CDR3 is 13 amino acids. Germline V CDR1 and CDR2: GTSNPN, SVGIG (reference sequence). This CDR3 is CAWSDRGNQPQHF. DNA of the CDR3: TGTGCCTGGAGTGACAGGGGCAATCAGCCCCAGCATTTT.